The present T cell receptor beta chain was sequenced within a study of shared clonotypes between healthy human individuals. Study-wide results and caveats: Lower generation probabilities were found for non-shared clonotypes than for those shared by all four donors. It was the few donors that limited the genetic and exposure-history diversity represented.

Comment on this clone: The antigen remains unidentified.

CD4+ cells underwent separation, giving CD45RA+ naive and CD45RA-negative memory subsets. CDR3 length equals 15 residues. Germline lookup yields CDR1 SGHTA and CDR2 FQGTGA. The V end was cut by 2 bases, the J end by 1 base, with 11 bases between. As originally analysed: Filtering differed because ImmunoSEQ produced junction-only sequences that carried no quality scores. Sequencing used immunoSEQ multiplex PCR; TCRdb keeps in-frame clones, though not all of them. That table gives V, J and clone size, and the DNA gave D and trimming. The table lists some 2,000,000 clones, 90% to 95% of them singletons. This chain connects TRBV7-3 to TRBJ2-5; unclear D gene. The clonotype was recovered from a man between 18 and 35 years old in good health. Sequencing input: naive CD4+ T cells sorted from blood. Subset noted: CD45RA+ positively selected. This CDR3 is CASSLWGTGQETQYF. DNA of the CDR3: TGTGCCAGCAGCTTATGGGGAACCGGCCAAGAGACCCAGTACTTC. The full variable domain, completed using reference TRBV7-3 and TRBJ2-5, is GAGVSQTPSNKVTEKGKYVELRCDPISGHTALYWYRQSLGQGPEFLIYFQGTGAADDSGLPNDRFFAVRPEGSVSTLKIQRTERGDSAVYLCASSLWGTGQETQYFGPGTRLLVL.